The 26 T cell receptor beta chains below were found in one sample sequenced in a study of molecular identifiers for immune sequencing clone quantification. TCRdb itself ran the PCR reads through MiXCR, one entry per CDR3 protein. The data hold about 97,000 distinct CDR3 sequences, with approximately 25% observed a single time. Sequences were obtained from naive CD8+ T cells from blood, with Jurkat cell RNA spiked in. The subset: FACS-sorted CD8+CD4-CCR7+CD45RA+ naive T cells. These receptors all stem from a human donor in good health. Some libraries in this study had Jurkat cell RNA spiked in.

Concerning this clonotype: A read error may explain this, as a much larger clone is one base away. The CDR3 DNA sequence: TGCGCCAGCAGCTATGGGCAGGGACGGACCGGGGAGCTGTTTTTT. Its protein is CASSYGQGRTGELFF. The chain uses TRBV4-1 and TRBJ2-2; perhaps D is TRBD1 or TRBD2 (5 bases each). Germline CDR1 reads MGHRA; CDR2 reads YSYEKL. Trimming pared 5 bases from V and 5 bases from J, leaving 15 bases between. The CDR3 extends over 15 amino acids.

This clonotype was recorded at least ten times. CDR3 sequence reads: CASSQAWYEQYF. The DNA for the CDR3 is TGTGCCAGCAGCCAAGCCTGGTACGAGCAGTACTTC. The J gene is TRBJ2-7, the V gene TRBV14, with D unclear. The V end was cut by 1 base, the J end by 4 bases, with 5 bases between. Germline V lookup: CDR1 SGHDN, CDR2 FVKESK. The CDR3 has 12 amino acids.

As regards this clonotype: This clone may be a read error of a much larger clone one base away. The chain couples TRBV19 to TRBJ2-7, with D maybe TRBD1 (5 bases). The germline gives CDR1 LNHDA, CDR2 SQIVND (reference sequence). The length of the CDR3 is 14 residues. The CDR3 sequence: CACSRTDIAYEQYF. The CDR3 region has the DNA TGTGCCTGTAGTCGGACGGACATCGCCTACGAGCAGTACTTC. The full variable domain, its missing parts supplied by reference TRBV19 and TRBJ2-7, is DGGITQSPKYLFRKEGQNVTLSCEQNLNHDAMYWYRQDPGQGLRLIYYSQIVNDFQKGDIAEGYSVSREKKESFPLTVTSAQKNPTAFYLCACSRTDIAYEQYFGPGTRLTVT.

This clonotype was detected ten times or more. The chain couples TRBV7-9 to TRBJ2-7, with D unresolved. CDR1 SEHNR and CDR2 FQNEAQ come from the germline V gene (reference sequence). Between the trimmed V and J ends, which lost 3 bases and 6 bases, there was a span of 9 bases. The CDR3 totals 12 residues. DNA for the CDR3: TGTGCCAGCAGCTTTGGGTCCGGCGAGCAGTACTTC. Amino acid sequence: CASSFGSGEQYF.

This clonotype occurred many times. The CDR3 DNA is TGTGCCAGCAGCTTCTCAGGGAAGCAAGAGACCCAGTACTTC. This encodes CASSFSGKQETQYF. This chain links TRBV7-2 with TRBJ2-5, with D tentatively TRBD1 (5 bases). With 3 bases removed from V and 2 bases from J, the gap between germline ends came to 10 bases. The CDR3 is 14 amino acids. Per the germline V gene, CDR1 is SGHTA and CDR2 is FQGNSA.

Of note for this clonotype: A much bigger clone sits one base away, suggesting this may be a read error. The genes are TRBV6-5 and TRBJ2-7; D unclear. The CDR3 covers 13 residues. V lost 2 bases, J lost 7 bases, and 12 bases lay in between. The V gene's germline CDR1 is MNHEY and CDR2 SVGAGI. The CDR3 DNA reads TGTGCCAGCAGTTACCAAGGCATATCTGAGCAGTACTTC. It specifies CASSYQGISEQYF.

This clonotype was found many times. The V and J genes are TRBV20-1 and TRBJ1-5; D not certain. V was clipped by 0 bases and J by 4 bases, with 13 bases between them. CDR1 and CDR2 from the germline V gene are DFQATT and SNEGSKA (reference sequence). CDR3 length: 15 amino acids. CDR3 sequence: CSARDPAAPNQPQHF. The CDR3 DNA sequence: TGCAGTGCTAGAGATCCCGCAGCACCGAATCAGCCCCAGCATTTT.

This clonotype has at least ten counts. The chain uses TRBV20-1 and TRBJ2-2; D uncertain. The length of the CDR3 is 14 residues. V was shortened by 0 bases and J by 0 bases, with 5 bases between the two germline ends. Germline V gene data show CDR1 as DFQATT and CDR2 as SNEGSKA (reference sequence). The CDR3 region is CSARDSSNTGELFF. CDR3 nucleotides: TGCAGTGCTAGAGATTCGTCGAACACCGGGGAGCTGTTTTTT.

On this clonotype itself: A much larger clone lies one base from this, so it may be a read error. The gene calls are TRBV11-2 and TRBJ2-7; the D is unclear. Germline loops: CDR1 SGHAT, CDR2 FQNNGV. V was pared by 7 bases and J by 6 bases, with 10 bases between. CDR3 length equals 11 residues. DNA of the CDR3: TGTGCCAGCAACTTTCAAGTCGAGCAGTACTTC. Amino acid sequence: CASNFQVEQYF.

As for this clonotype: Being one base from a much bigger clone, this may be a read error. Lacking the conserved final phenylalanine or tryptophan, this CDR3 likely reflects a read error. The chain is built from TRBV25-1 and TRBJ2-7; 8 bases fit TRBD1. The J segment lost 2 bases and the V segment lost 6 bases, leaving 3 bases of the junction unmatched. CDR1 is MGHDK and CDR2 is SYGVNS in the germline V gene. The CDR3 loop spans 13 amino acids. The CDR3 spells CASRRTGTYEQYY. CDR3 sequence (DNA): TGTGCCAGCAGAAGGACAGGGACCTACGAGCAGTACTAC.

Only one count was recorded for this clonotype. In this CDR3 the conserved last residue, phenylalanine or tryptophan, is missing, so a read error is likely. The chain employs TRBV4-2 and TRBJ1-1; TRBD1 matches 10 bases. The CDR3 sequence is 17 residues long. Germline CDR1 LGHNA, CDR2 YNFKEQ. V lost 4 bases, J lost 0 bases, and 8 bases stayed unmatched. This chain's CDR3 is CASSLSGQGFVNTEAFS. The CDR3 bases are TGTGCCAGCAGCCTGTCGGGACAGGGGTTCGTGAACACTGAAGCTTTCTCC.

This clonotype was observed many times. The chain recombines TRBV6-2 or TRBV6-3 with TRBJ1-5; tentative D call: TRBD1 (5 bases). Trimming left V 7 bases short and J 7 bases short, with 11 bases between. The CDR3 totals 12 residues. Germline CDR1 reads MNHEY; CDR2 reads SVGEGT. CDR3 amino acids: CASKGWEQPQHF. For the CDR3, the DNA is TGTGCCAGCAAGGGGTGGGAACAGCCCCAGCATTTT.

This clonotype was observed many times. This sequence joins TRBV20-1 and TRBJ2-5; maybe TRBD2 (6 bases). This CDR3 region has 14 residues. The V gene lost 3 bases and the J gene lost 2 bases, with 13 bases spanning the gap. The germline gives CDR1 DFQATT, CDR2 SNEGSKA (reference sequence). The CDR3 loop is CSARASGVQETQYF. CDR3 bases: TGCAGTGCTAGGGCCTCGGGGGTGCAAGAGACCCAGTACTTC.

As regards this clonotype: A read error is possible here, since a much larger clone lies one base away. Without the conserved terminal phenylalanine or tryptophan, this CDR3 likely stems from a read error. The rearrangement uses TRBV20-1 and TRBJ2-7; 7 bases fit TRBD1. The junction had 4 bases not matched to a gene; V was cut back by 0 bases and J by 2 bases. This CDR3 spans 14 amino acids. Germline CDR1 DFQATT, CDR2 SNEGSKA (reference sequence). The CDR3 is CSARDRDSTYEQYC. CDR3 DNA: TGCAGTGCTAGAGATCGGGACAGTACCTACGAGCAGTACTGC.

This clonotype was counted many times. V and J are TRBV4-1 and TRBJ1-1, with D uncertain. This CDR3 has 13 residues. Germline V lookup: CDR1 MGHRA, CDR2 YSYEKL. V was shortened by 4 bases and J by 6 bases, with 12 bases between the two germline ends. The CDR3 DNA reads as TGCGCCAGCAGCCCCCGGGCGGAGCCTGAAGCTTTCTTT. It yields the protein CASSPRAEPEAFF.

This clonotype turned up a few times. The chain links TRBV2 to TRBJ1-5, with D uncertain. The V end lost 3 bases, the J end lost 6 bases, and 6 bases lay between the germline ends. Germline V lookup: CDR1 SNHLY, CDR2 FYNNEI. This CDR3 has 12 residues. The DNA of the CDR3 is TGTGCCAGCAGTGATCAGAGTCAGCCCCAGCATTTT. Protein product: CASSDQSQPQHF.

Only a few counts were recorded for this clonotype. A much larger clone differs from this one at a single base, so this may be a read error. V usage is TRBV13 and J usage is TRBJ1-4, with 8 bases fitting TRBD1. This CDR3 contains 17 residues. J gave up 2 bases and V 8 bases, and 13 bases lay outside the gene matches. Germline CDR1 PRHDT, CDR2 FYEKMQ (reference sequence). CDR3: CASGSTRQGPTNEKLFF. Written as DNA, the CDR3 is TGTGCCAGCGGCTCCACCAGACAGGGGCCCACTAATGAAAAACTGTTTTTT. The full variable domain, rest sourced from reference TRBV13 and TRBJ1-4, is AAGVIQSPRHLIKEKRETATLKCYPIPRHDTVYWYQQGPGQDPQFLISFYEKMQSDKGSIPDRFSAQQFSDYHSELNMSSLELGDSALYFCASGSTRQGPTNEKLFFGSGTQLSVL.

In this sample, this clonotype turned up many times. The CDR3 coding sequence is TGTGCCAGCAGTACCCTGACAGTAAGGAACACCGGGGAGCTGTTTTTT. Protein sequence: CASSTLTVRNTGELFF. J is TRBJ2-2 and V is TRBV6-2 or TRBV6-3; D possibly corresponds to TRBD1 (5 bases). Germline V CDR1 and CDR2: MNHEY, SVGEGT. The CDR3 extends over 16 amino acids. Between the trimmed V and J ends, which lost 5 bases and 1 base, there was a span of 14 bases.

This clonotype was observed a few times. The chain couples TRBV28 to TRBJ1-2; D not certain. Trimming pared 5 bases from V and 0 bases from J, leaving 19 bases between. This CDR3 region has 17 residues. Germline CDR1 MDHEN, CDR2 SYDVKM. The CDR3 spells CASSILMVKVPNYGYTF. CDR3 bases: TGTGCCAGCAGTATACTCATGGTGAAGGTTCCTAACTATGGCTACACCTTC.

This clonotype was counted at least ten times. The V and J genes are TRBV7-9 and TRBJ2-5; D gene uncertain. V dropped 3 bases and J dropped 3 bases, with 11 bases sitting between them. The germline gives CDR1 SEHNR, CDR2 FQNEAQ (reference sequence). The CDR3 runs 14 residues. The CDR3 region has the DNA TGTGCCAGCAGCTTGGATGAACGGAAAGAGACCCAGTACTTC. This encodes CASSLDERKETQYF.

This clonotype was picked up many times. This chain connects TRBV7-9 to TRBJ2-7, with D hard to call. CDR1 SEHNR and CDR2 FQNEAQ come from the germline V gene (reference sequence). This CDR3 comprises 15 residues. V was shortened by 1 base and J by 0 bases, with 10 bases between the two germline ends. The CDR3 nucleotides are TGTGCCAGCAGCTTAGACGGGCCGAGCTCCTACGAGCAGTACTTC. It codes for CASSLDGPSSYEQYF.

This clonotype has more than one count but fewer than ten. The chain recombines TRBV10-3 with TRBJ2-2; no reliable D call. V lost 0 bases, J lost 5 bases, and 4 bases lay in between. From germline, CDR1 is ENHRY and CDR2 SYGVKD. The CDR3 loop spans 13 amino acids. CDR3 sequence (DNA): TGTGCCATCAGTGAGTCAGGGACCGGGGAGCTGTTTTTT. Its translation: CAISESGTGELFF.

There are many counts of this clonotype. The chain couples TRBV7-9 to TRBJ2-7, with 7 positions matching TRBD1. Germline V gene data show CDR1 as SEHNR and CDR2 as FQNEAQ (reference sequence). V lost 10 bases to trimming and J lost 3 bases; unmatched junction nucleotides: 6. The CDR3 runs to 12 residues. Written as DNA, the CDR3 is TGTGCCACCACAGGGACAGACTACGAGCAGTACTTC. It yields the protein CATTGTDYEQYF. The full variable domain, in which reference TRBV7-9 and TRBJ2-7 provide the parts outside the CDR3, is DTGVSQNPRHKITKRGQNVTFRCDPISEHNRLYWYRQTLGQGPEFLTYFQNEAQLEKSRLLSDRFSAERPKGSFSTLEIQRTEQGDSAMYLCATTGTDYEQYFGPGTRLTVT.

Ten or more counts support this clonotype. The chain employs TRBV7-2 and TRBJ2-3; D is possibly TRBD1 (5 bases). This CDR3 is built from 19 residues. Trimming left V 0 bases short and J 7 bases short, with 26 bases between. Germline CDR1 is SGHTA and CDR2 is FQGNSA. This CDR3 reads CASSLAELVAGRPSYTQYF. The CDR3 bases are TGTGCCAGCAGCTTAGCGGAATTGGTGGCAGGGCGCCCCTCCTATACGCAGTATTTT.

V usage is TRBV5-1 and J usage is TRBJ1-1; tentative D call: TRBD1 (6 bases). CDR3 length: 15 residues. The germline V and J ends were trimmed by 1 base and 5 bases, with 15 bases remaining between them. Germline V CDR1 and CDR2: SGHRS, YFSETQ. The CDR3 coding sequence is TGCGCCAGCAGCTTGATCTCAGGGACAAGGACTGAAGCTTTCTTT. As protein: CASSLISGTRTEAFF.

This clonotype was recorded many times. The rearrangement joins TRBV12-3 or TRBV12-4 to TRBJ2-3, with 7 bases matching TRBD1. CDR3 length: 14 residues. V was clipped by 6 bases and J by 2 bases; unmatched bases: 5. The CDR3 region is CASSPGQNTDTQYF. CDR3 in DNA: TGTGCCAGCAGCCCGGGACAGAACACAGATACGCAGTATTTT.